This T cell receptor beta chain was recovered during a study of shared clonotypes between healthy human individuals. Points from the study as a whole: Clonotypes not shared had lower generation probabilities than those common to all four donors. Shared across several donors were 5% to 6% of the naive CD4 clonotypes.

On this clone itself: The antigen remains undetermined.

The CDR3 is made up of 16 amino acids. Trimming removed 1 base from V and 2 bases from J, with 13 bases in between. Germline V CDR1 and CDR2: SGHDT, YYEEEE. Sorted-subset replicate PCR reactions contained roughly 190 ng DNA, corresponding to about 30,000 T cell genomes. Libraries were prepared by immunoSEQ multiplex PCR; TCRdb keeps only in-frame clonotypes and omits some of them. The sample holds under 600,000 clones, approximately 95% seen once. Sample: naive CD4+ T cells sorted from blood. Subset of the sample: CD45RA+ positively selected. The sequence was obtained from a woman younger than 45 in good health. This chain connects TRBV5-6 to TRBJ2-1; D is undetermined. Here the CDR3 reads CASSLRLDLTYNEQFF. CDR3 nucleotide sequence: TGTGCCAGCAGCTTGAGGCTAGACCTCACCTACAATGAGCAGTTCTTC.